This T cell receptor (beta chain) was documented in a study of CD8+ T cells in alopecia areata. Whole-study context: Percent affected scalp area, the SALT score, rated treated patients' severity. General study findings and limits: There were also resident alphabeta T cells of normal skin sequenced in scalp samples. Having one nonresponder leaves uncertain how baseline CD8+ expansion relates to response.

Reverse transcribed after extraction, RNA yielded cDNA as the sequencing template. Profiling relied on immunoSEQ multiplex PCR, and the TCRdb table lists in-frame clones only, not all of them. Of under 150,000 clones listed, 50% to 65% were seen once; the top ten hold under 3.5%. Turning to this clone: Its antigen is not identified.

Treatment here: oral pan-JAK inhibitor, 5-10 mg twice daily. Collection of lesional scalp punch biopsies and peripheral blood was performed in alopecia areata patients. CDR3 size: 15 residues. Germline V gene sequence: CDR1 MNHEY, CDR2 SVGAGI. V was clipped by 7 bases and J by 0 bases, with 10 bases between them. This material consisted of CD4+ T cells sorted from blood, taken at week 24, from a patient treated with tofacitinib. The chain joins TRBV6-5 to TRBJ2-6, with D hard to call. The sequence was obtained from a human donor with alopecia areata. The CDR3 nucleotides are TGTGCCAGCACCCTACTTCCCTCTGGGGCCAACGTCCTGACTTTC. This codes for CASTLLPSGANVLTF.